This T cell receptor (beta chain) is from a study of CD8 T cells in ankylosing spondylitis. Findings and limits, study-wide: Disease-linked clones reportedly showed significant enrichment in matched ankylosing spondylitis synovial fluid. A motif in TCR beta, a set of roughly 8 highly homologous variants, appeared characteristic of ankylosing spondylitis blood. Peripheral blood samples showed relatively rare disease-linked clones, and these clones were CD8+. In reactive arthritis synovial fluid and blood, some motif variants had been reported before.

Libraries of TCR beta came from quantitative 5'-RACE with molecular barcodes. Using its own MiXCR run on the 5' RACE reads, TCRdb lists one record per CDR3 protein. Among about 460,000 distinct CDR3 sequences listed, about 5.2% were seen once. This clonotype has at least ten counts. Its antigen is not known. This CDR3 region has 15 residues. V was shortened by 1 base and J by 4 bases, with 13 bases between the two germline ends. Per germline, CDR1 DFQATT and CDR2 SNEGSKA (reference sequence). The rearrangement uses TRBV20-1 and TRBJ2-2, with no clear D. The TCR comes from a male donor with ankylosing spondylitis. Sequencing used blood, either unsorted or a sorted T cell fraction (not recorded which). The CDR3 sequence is CSARAQAWSTGELFF. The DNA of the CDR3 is TGCAGTGCTAGAGCCCAGGCCTGGTCCACCGGGGAGCTGTTTTTT.